The 25 T cell receptor beta chains below were found in one sample sequenced in a study of blood T cell repertoires in COVID-19. Some clones are missing from TCRdb's copy, which holds only in-frame ones; the method was immunoSEQ multiplex PCR. Among about 200,000 clones, approximately 83% were seen once, and the ten largest hold 3% to 4%. The sample taken for sequencing was PBMCs or T cells enriched from blood (not recorded which). Receptors originate from a woman in her thirties or forties with acute COVID-19.

The V gene is TRBV4-1, the J gene TRBJ2-6; a possible D gene is TRBD2 (6 bases). Trimming cost V 2 bases and J 2 bases, with 10 bases left between them. In germline, CDR1 is MGHRA, CDR2 YSYEKL. CDR3 length equals 16 residues. CDR3 sequence: CASSQTGGAGANVLTF. In DNA, the CDR3 is TGCGCCAGCAGCCAAACTGGCGGGGCTGGGGCCAACGTCCTGACTTTC.

CDR3 nucleotide sequence: TGTGCCAGCAGTGAAACAGGGGGCCACTACGAGCAGTACTTC. This encodes CASSETGGHYEQYF. V and J are TRBV6-1 and TRBJ2-7, with 9 bases identical to TRBD1. Germline CDR1 reads MNHNS; CDR2 reads SASEGT. CDR3 size: 14 residues. Trimming cost V 2 bases and J 3 bases; bases outside gene matches: 2.

The J gene is TRBJ2-2, the V gene TRBV24-1; D gene unclear. The germline V and J ends were trimmed by 3 bases and 6 bases, with 7 bases remaining between them. This CDR3 has 13 residues. Germline loops: CDR1 KGHDR, CDR2 SFDVKD. The CDR3 DNA reads TGTGCCACCAGTGATATGAGGTCCGGGGAGCTGTTTTTT. Translation gives CATSDMRSGELFF.

The chain couples TRBV2 to TRBJ1-3, with 7 bases that match TRBD1. V shed 7 bases and J 0 bases; nucleotides not matched to a gene: 6. Germline CDR1 is SNHLY and CDR2 is FYNNEI. The length of the CDR3 is 15 residues. In nucleotides, the CDR3 is TGTGCCAGCACTGACAGGGCAATCTCTGGAAACACCATATATTTT. As protein: CASTDRAISGNTIYF.

The CDR3 is CASSLWGTRTEAFF. CDR3 bases: TGTGCCAGCAGCTTGTGGGGGACTCGGACTGAAGCTTTCTTT. This chain connects TRBV5-4 to TRBJ1-1; D might be TRBD1 (5 bases). Germline V lookup: CDR1 SGHNT, CDR2 YYREEE (reference sequence). This CDR3 has 14 residues. The V end lost 1 base, the J end lost 5 bases, and 12 bases lay between the germline ends.

J is TRBJ2-5 and V is TRBV19, with TRBD2 matching 8 bases. The CDR3 has 15 residues. From germline, CDR1 is LNHDA and CDR2 SQIVND (reference sequence). After removal of 7 bases from V and 4 bases from J, the junction contained 11 bases not matched to a gene. The CDR3 region has the DNA TGTGCCAGTAACCCCGGGGGGACTAGTCGAGAGACCCAGTACTTC. This translates into CASNPGGTSRETQYF.

The chain combines TRBV12-3 or TRBV12-4 with TRBJ1-1, with D unclear. The CDR3 contains 13 residues. Trimming took off 8 bases at V and 5 bases at J, with 15 bases between the two ends. Here the CDR3 DNA reads TGTGCCAGCCAAGGACCTTCGGGAACTGAAGCTTTCTTT. Translating it yields CASQGPSGTEAFF.

The chain uses TRBV18 and TRBJ1-5, with a weak D call TRBD1 (6 bases). The CDR3 loop spans 13 amino acids. Trimming shortened V by 6 bases and J by 6 bases, and 12 bases separated the two germline ends. The germline CDR1 and CDR2 sequences are KGHSH and LQKENI. CDR3 DNA sequence: TGTGCCAGCTCGGCAGGGGCGGCTCAGCCCCAGCATTTT. Protein product: CASSAGAAQPQHF.

To note about this clone: Other DNA sequences of this sample code for an identical CDR3. The rearrangement joins TRBV7-9 to TRBJ2-7; TRBD1 matches 9 bases. The V gene end was trimmed by 5 bases and the J gene end by 3 bases; junction bases not matched to a gene: 2. The CDR3 extends over 13 amino acids. CDR1 and CDR2 (germline): SEHNR, FQNEAQ (reference sequence). CDR3 protein: CASSPDRGYEQYF. The CDR3 DNA reads TGTGCCAGCAGCCCGGACAGGGGCTACGAGCAGTACTTC.

This chain's CDR3 is CASSSSPLSSGNTIYF. CDR3 bases: TGTGCCAGCAGTTCCTCCCCCCTCAGCTCTGGAAACACCATATATTTT. This chain connects TRBV28 to TRBJ1-3; D unclear. Germline CDR1 and CDR2: MDHEN and SYDVKM. CDR3 length: 16 amino acids. The germline V and J ends were trimmed by 4 bases and 0 bases, with 13 bases remaining between them.

The genes are TRBV27 and TRBJ2-7; D is perhaps TRBD1 (6 bases). Germline V gene lookup returns CDR1 MNHEY and CDR2 SMNVEV (reference sequence). This CDR3 is 13 amino acids long. The V gene lost 6 bases and the J gene lost 5 bases, with 14 bases spanning the gap. The CDR3 reads CASSRAGTNEQYF. The CDR3 coding sequence is TGTGCCAGCAGCCGAGCCGGGACAAACGAGCAGTACTTC.

The chain employs TRBV6-5 and TRBJ1-5; TRBD1 aligns across 8 bases. Germline V gene data show CDR1 as MNHEY and CDR2 as SVGAGI. Trimming at V came to 6 bases and at J to 6 bases, leaving 4 bases not matched to a gene. The CDR3 consists of 13 residues. The CDR3 loop is CASSTGGSQPQHF. As DNA, the CDR3 is TGTGCCAGCAGCACAGGGGGGAGTCAGCCCCAGCATTTT.

This clone was seen just once. The V gene is TRBV11-3, the J gene TRBJ2-1; TRBD2 aligns across 7 bases. The V gene's germline CDR1 is SGHNT and CDR2 YENEEA. The CDR3 covers 15 residues. Trimming at V came to 3 bases and at J to 0 bases, leaving 2 bases not matched to a gene. The CDR3 is CASSFTGGSYNEQFF. The CDR3 DNA is TGTGCCAGCAGCTTTACGGGAGGCTCCTACAATGAGCAGTTCTTC.

This chain links TRBV13 with TRBJ2-7; D is possibly TRBD1 (5 bases). The germline V gene has CDR1 PRHDT and CDR2 FYEKMQ (reference sequence). The ends were cut back, 5 bases at V and 2 bases at J, with 13 bases in the middle. CDR3 length equals 14 residues. In DNA, the CDR3 is TGTGCCAGCAGCCCCCCAGGGAACCCCTACGAGCAGTACTTC. Translated, it gives CASSPPGNPYEQYF. Full variable domain (outside the CDR3, taken from reference TRBV13 and TRBJ2-7): AAGVIQSPRHLIKEKRETATLKCYPIPRHDTVYWYQQGPGQDPQFLISFYEKMQSDKGSIPDRFSAQQFSDYHSELNMSSLELGDSALYFCASSPPGNPYEQYFGPGTRLTVT.

The chain links TRBV27 to TRBJ2-1, with 9 positions matching TRBD2. V lost 4 bases, J lost 5 bases, and 6 bases stayed unmatched. Germline V gives CDR1 MNHEY, CDR2 SMNVEV (reference sequence). This CDR3 contains 15 residues. CDR3 sequence reads: CASSSPTSGNNEQFF. The CDR3 DNA sequence: TGTGCCAGCAGTTCACCGACTAGCGGAAACAATGAGCAGTTCTTC.

The chain combines TRBV18 with TRBJ1-1, with D maybe TRBD1 (5 bases). In germline, CDR1 is KGHSH, CDR2 LQKENI. V lost 0 bases and J 0 bases, leaving 11 bases between the germline ends. The CDR3 totals 16 residues. The CDR3 loop reads CASSPPIPTVNTEAFF. The CDR3 region has the DNA TGTGCCAGCTCACCACCAATCCCGACAGTGAACACTGAAGCTTTCTTT.

The chain is built from TRBV3-1 (or the pseudogene TRBV3-2) and TRBJ2-7; 10 bases line up with TRBD1. Germline CDR1 LGHDT, CDR2 YNNKEL (reference sequence). This CDR3 spans 13 amino acids. J gave up 9 bases and V 5 bases, and 7 bases lay outside the gene matches. The DNA for the CDR3 is TGTGCCAGCAGCAGGGACAGGGGAAGTGCGCAGTACTTC. Its translation: CASSRDRGSAQYF.

CDR3 sequence: CASSRGGSPLHF. CDR3 nucleotides: TGTGCCAGCTCACGGGGAGGATCACCCCTCCACTTT. The chain links TRBV18 to TRBJ1-6; D is ambiguous. The V end was cut by 4 bases, the J end by 10 bases, with 8 bases between. Germline V gives CDR1 KGHSH, CDR2 LQKENI. The CDR3 spans 12 residues.

This clone was detected once. The gene calls are TRBV6-2 or TRBV6-3 and TRBJ2-1, with TRBD2 identical over 7 bases. With V trimmed by 2 bases and J by 8 bases, 9 bases remained unmatched. The CDR3 totals 15 residues. From germline, CDR1 is MNHEY and CDR2 SVGEGT. CDR3 sequence: CASSYRGEGRDEQFF. CDR3 coding DNA: TGTGCCAGCAGTTACCGGGGGGAGGGCCGCGATGAGCAGTTCTTC.

Comment on this clone: At the DNA level, this CDR3 is encoded by other sequences in the same sample as well. The chain combines TRBV28 with TRBJ2-7; 11 bases map to TRBD2. Germline CDR1 and CDR2: MDHEN and SYDVKM. The CDR3 is 15 residues long. J gave up 1 base and V 5 bases, and 4 bases lay outside the gene matches. CDR3: CASSPRLAGSYEQYF. CDR3 in DNA: TGTGCCAGCAGTCCGAGACTAGCGGGATCCTACGAGCAGTACTTC.

V and J are TRBV6-5 and TRBJ2-1; D is ambiguous. CDR3 length equals 14 residues. Germline assignment: CDR1 MNHEY and CDR2 SVGAGI. V dropped 2 bases and J dropped 7 bases, with 12 bases sitting between them. The CDR3 protein is CASSYELAVNEQFF. Written as DNA, the CDR3 is TGTGCCAGCAGTTACGAGCTCGCGGTTAATGAGCAGTTCTTC.

The chain combines TRBV15 with TRBJ1-2; TRBD1 agrees at 8 bases. The V and J ends lost 1 base and 6 bases, in that order; junction bases with no gene match: 16. Germline loops: CDR1 LNHNV, CDR2 YYDKDF (reference sequence). The CDR3 length is 18 residues. The CDR3 DNA is TGTGCCACCAGCAGAGCAGACAGGGGCGCGCGGCCCTTGGATGGCTACACCTTC. Residues: CATSRADRGARPLDGYTF.

This clone was found a few times. This chain joins TRBV5-1 and TRBJ1-1, with D uncertain. Germline assignment: CDR1 SGHRS and CDR2 YFSETQ. This CDR3 has 19 residues. Trimming stripped 0 bases from V and 0 bases from J, with 21 bases between. CDR3 sequence: CASSLGTADATYMNTEAFF. The DNA of the CDR3 is TGCGCCAGCAGCTTGGGTACAGCGGATGCTACTTACATGAACACTGAAGCTTTCTTT. Full variable domain (remainder filled in from reference TRBV5-1 and TRBJ1-1): KAGVTQTPRYLIKTRGQQVTLSCSPISGHRSVSWYQQTPGQGLQFLFEYFSETQRNKGNFPGRFSGRQFSNSRSEMNVSTLELGDSALYLCASSLGTADATYMNTEAFFGQGTRLTVV.

This clone was seen a handful of times. The chain employs TRBV6-2 or TRBV6-3 and TRBJ2-5; D perhaps matches TRBD2 (6 bases). The V end lost 3 bases, the J end lost 5 bases, and 10 bases lay between the germline ends. Per germline, CDR1 MNHEY and CDR2 SVGEGT. This CDR3 region has 13 residues. The CDR3, as DNA: TGTGCCAGCAGTTATAGCGGCCCGGAGACCCAGTACTTC. Amino acid sequence: CASSYSGPETQYF.

The rearrangement joins TRBV24-1 to TRBJ2-2, with TRBD2 matching 8 bases. There are 13 residues in the CDR3. Losses at the gene ends were 5 bases for V and 9 bases for J; bases not matched to a gene: 4. Germline values: CDR1 KGHDR, CDR2 SFDVKD. CDR3 nucleotides: TGTGCCACCAGTGTCAGCGGGAGTAGGGAGCTGTTTTTT. Translation: CATSVSGSRELFF.